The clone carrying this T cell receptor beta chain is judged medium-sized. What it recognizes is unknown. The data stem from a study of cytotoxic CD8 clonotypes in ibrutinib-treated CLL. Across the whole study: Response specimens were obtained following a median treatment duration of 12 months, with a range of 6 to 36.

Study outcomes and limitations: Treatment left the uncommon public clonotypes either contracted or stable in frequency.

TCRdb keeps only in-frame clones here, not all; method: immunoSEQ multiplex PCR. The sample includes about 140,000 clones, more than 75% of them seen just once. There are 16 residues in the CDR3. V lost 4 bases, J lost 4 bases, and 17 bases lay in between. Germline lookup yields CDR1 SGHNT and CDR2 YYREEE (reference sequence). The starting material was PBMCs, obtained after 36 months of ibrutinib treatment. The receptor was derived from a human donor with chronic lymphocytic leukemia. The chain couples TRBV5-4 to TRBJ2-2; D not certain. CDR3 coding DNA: TGTGCCAGCAGCCCAGACATGCTCCTGGGCACCGGGGAGCTGTTTTTT. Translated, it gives CASSPDMLLGTGELFF.